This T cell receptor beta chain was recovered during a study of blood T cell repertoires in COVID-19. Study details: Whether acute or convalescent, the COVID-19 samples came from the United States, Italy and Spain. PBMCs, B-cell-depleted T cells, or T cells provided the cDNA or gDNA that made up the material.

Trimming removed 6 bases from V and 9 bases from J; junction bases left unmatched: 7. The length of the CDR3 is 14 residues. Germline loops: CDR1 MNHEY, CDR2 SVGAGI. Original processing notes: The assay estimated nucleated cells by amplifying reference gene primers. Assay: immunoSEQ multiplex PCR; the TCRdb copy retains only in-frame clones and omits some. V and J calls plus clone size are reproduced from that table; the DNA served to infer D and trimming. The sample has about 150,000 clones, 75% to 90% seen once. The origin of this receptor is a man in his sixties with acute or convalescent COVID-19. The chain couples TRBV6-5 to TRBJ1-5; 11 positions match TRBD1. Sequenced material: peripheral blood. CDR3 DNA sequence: TGTGCCAGCAGCGGGGGACAGGGGGTTTGGCCCCAGCATTTT. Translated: CASSGGQGVWPQHF.